Listed below are T cell receptor beta chains from one sample, sequenced in a study of shared clonotypes between healthy human individuals. Data came from immunoSEQ multiplex PCR; TCRdb stores just in-frame clones and leaves some out. The sample includes around 700,000 clones, around 78% of them seen just once. Material: memory CD4+ T cells sorted from blood. Receptors were obtained from a young woman in good health. CDR3s include the opening cysteine and the closing phenylalanine or tryptophan. The D gene is left open where the match is weak. Expanded clones are given a class, and other clones once, few, many or no size at all.

TRBJ1-1 | TRBV27 | . | . | TGTGCCAGCAGTTTATTAGCGTGGGCAGGGAACGCAAAAGAAGCTTTCTTT | CASSLLAWAGNAKEAFF
TRBJ2-1 | TRBV5-4 | . | . | TGTGCCAGCAGCTCCGACCGATACAATGAGCAGTTCTTC | CASSSDRYNEQFF
TRBJ2-1 | TRBV19 | few | TRBD2 | TGTGCCAGTACCGGACTAGCGGGAGGGCCCTTCTATGAGCAGTTCTTC | CASTGLAGGPFYEQFF
TRBJ1-4 | TRBV19 | . | . | TGTGCCAGTAGTGGACCAAGTGAAAAACTGTTTTTT | CASSGPSEKLFF
TRBJ1-1 | TRBV6-5 | . | . | TGTGCCAGCAACCCCCCCGGGACGAGGGCTTTCTTT | CASNPPGTRAFF
TRBJ2-7 | TRBV6-1 | . | TRBD1 | TGTGCCAGCAGGGCCGGGACAGGGGGTCTCGAGCAGTACTTC | CASRAGTGGLEQYF
TRBJ1-2 | TRBV5-1 | . | . | TGCGCCAGCAGTTTACAAACCGGGACACTTAACTATGGCTACACCTTC | CASSLQTGTLNYGYTF
TRBJ2-7 | TRBV22-1 | . | . | TGTCCTGGGAGCCCAACCGGGACAGGGCCCTACGAGCAGTACTTC | CPGSPTGTGPYEQYF
TRBJ2-2 | TRBV5-1 | . | . | TGCGCCAGCAGCCGGGACACTAACACCGGGGAGCTGTTTTTT | CASSRDTNTGELFF
TRBJ1-2 | TRBV5-6 | . | . | TGTGCCAGCAGCTTGCAACAGGGTATAGGGCTGAGTGGCTACACCTTC | CASSLQQGIGLSGYTF
TRBJ2-5 | TRBV7-9 | . | TRBD2 | TGTGCCAGCAGCAAATCTAGGGGGCGGGAGGGAAGAGAGACCCAGTACTTC | CASSKSRGREGRETQYF
TRBJ2-5 | TRBV2 | . | TRBD2 | TGTGCCAGCAGTGATAGGACTAGCGGGAGGGCTGGACAAGAGACCCAGTACTTC | CASSDRTSGRAGQETQYF
TRBJ2-5 | TRBV4-1 | once | TRBD1 | TGCGCCAGCAGCCGGAAATGGACAGGGATGTCCGAGTTAACGGAGACCCAGTACTTC | CASSRKWTGMSELTETQYF
TRBJ2-6 | TRBV29-1 | few | . | TGCAGCGCCCCGATGGGGAACTCTGGGGCCAACGTCCTGACTTTC | CSAPMGNSGANVLTF
TRBJ1-4 | TRBV21-1 | . | . | TGTGCCAGCAGCAGTCGCCCGTGTTTCTGGTTTTTT | CASSSRPCFWFF
TRBJ1-3 | TRBV7-2 | many | . | TGTGCCAGCAGCTTAGGTGGAAACACCATATATTTT | CASSLGGNTIYF
TRBJ1-2 | TRBV5-4 | once | TRBD1 | TGTGCCAGCAGCTCATGGACAGGGAGTTTGGGCTACACCTTC | CASSSWTGSLGYTF
TRBJ1-1 | TRBV5-1 | . | TRBD1 | TGCGCCAGCAGCTTCGGACAGGTTACTGAAGCTTTCTTT | CASSFGQVTEAFF
TRBJ2-5 | TRBV7-9 | . | . | TGTGCCAGCGAGGAGCAAGAGACCCAGTACTTC | CASEEQETQYF
TRBJ1-1 | TRBV7-2 | . | . | TGTGCCAGCAGCTTAGACAATATGAACACTGAAGCTTTCTTT | CASSLDNMNTEAFF
TRBJ2-5 | TRBV5-1 | . | TRBD2 | TGCGCCAGCAGCTCAATAGCGGGGGTCGAGACCCAGTACTTC | CASSSIAGVETQYF
TRBJ1-1 | TRBV19 | . | . | TGTGCCAGTAGTATAGATCGAGTCAACACTGAAGCTTTCTTT | CASSIDRVNTEAFF
TRBJ1-1 | TRBV7-9 | . | TRBD1 | TGTGCCAGCAGCCCTTGGGACAGGGGAAACACTGAAGCTTTCTTT | CASSPWDRGNTEAFF
TRBJ1-1 | TRBV6-5 | . | . | TGTGCCAGCACCCGAACGGGGAACACTGAAGCTTTCTTT | CASTRTGNTEAFF
TRBJ2-7 | TRBV5-8 | . | TRBD2 | TGTGCCAGCAGATCCGGGACTAGCGGTCCCAGGGGCTCCTACGAGCAGTACTTC | CASRSGTSGPRGSYEQYF
TRBJ2-7 | TRBV28 | . | TRBD2 | TGTGCCAGCAGTTTAGGAGCGGGAGGGAGCGAGCAGTACTTC | CASSLGAGGSEQYF
TRBJ2-3 | TRBV21-1 | . | . | TGTGCCAGCAGTTCGTCCGGGATGGAAGATACGCAGTATTTT | CASSSSGMEDTQYF
TRBJ1-1 | TRBV14 | . | . | TGTGCCAGCAGCTCAAATACCGAGAAGGGTTTGAACACTGAAGCTTTCTTT | CASSSNTEKGLNTEAFF
TRBJ2-5 | TRBV28 | . | TRBD2 | TGTGCCAGCAGTTCAATAAGGACTAGCGGGAGCTCGGAGACCCAGTACTTC | CASSSIRTSGSSETQYF
TRBJ2-1 | TRBV6-6 | . | TRBD2 | TGTGCCAGCCTAGCGGGAGGGCGGGGGGATGAGCAGTTCTTC | CASLAGGRGDEQFF
TRBJ2-2 | TRBV5-1 | once | . | TGCGCCAGCAGCCTCACCCCGAACACCGGGGAGCTGTTTTTT | CASSLTPNTGELFF
TRBJ1-6 | TRBV5-1 | . | . | TGCGCCAGCAGAAACGCCCCGGGGAGGGATTCACCCCTCCACTTT | CASRNAPGRDSPLHF
TRBJ2-3 | TRBV2 | . | TRBD2 | TGTGCCAGCAGTGATGACTCGGCCCCTATAGCGGGAGCGGGCACAGATACGCAGTATTTT | CASSDDSAPIAGAGTDTQYF
TRBJ1-5 | TRBV5-6 | few | TRBD1 | TGTGCCAGCAGCTTGGGGCCACAGGGGGGGTGGCAGCCCCAGCATTTT | CASSLGPQGGWQPQHF
TRBJ2-5 | TRBV29-1 | . | . | TGCAGCGCGGGCGCCTCGTTGGGGGAATGGCAGTACTTC | CSAGASLGEWQYF
TRBJ1-3 | TRBV7-9 | . | . | TGTGCCAGCAGCTTGGGGAACAGCTACTCTGGAAACACCATATATTTT | CASSLGNSYSGNTIYF
TRBJ2-7 | TRBV6-5 | . | TRBD1 | TGTGCCAGCAGTTACAGGGGGCATGGAAGCTACGAGCAGTACTTC | CASSYRGHGSYEQYF